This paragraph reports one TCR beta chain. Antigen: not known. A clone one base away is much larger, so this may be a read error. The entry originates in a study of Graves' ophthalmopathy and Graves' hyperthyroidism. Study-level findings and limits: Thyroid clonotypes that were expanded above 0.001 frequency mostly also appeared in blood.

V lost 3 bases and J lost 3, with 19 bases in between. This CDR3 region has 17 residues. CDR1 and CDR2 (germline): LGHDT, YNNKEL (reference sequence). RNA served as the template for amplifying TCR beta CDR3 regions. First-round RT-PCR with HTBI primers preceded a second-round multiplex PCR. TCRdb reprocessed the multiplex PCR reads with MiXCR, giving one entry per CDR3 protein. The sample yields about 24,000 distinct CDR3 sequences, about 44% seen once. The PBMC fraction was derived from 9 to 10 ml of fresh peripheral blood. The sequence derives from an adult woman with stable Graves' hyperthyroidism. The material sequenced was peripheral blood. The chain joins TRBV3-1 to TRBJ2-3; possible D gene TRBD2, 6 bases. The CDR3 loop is CASSQGMIGGSTDTQYF. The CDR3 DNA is TGTGCCAGCAGCCAGGGCATGATTGGGGGGTCTACAGATACGCAGTATTTT.